One and the same sample provided the 22 T cell receptor beta chains below, sequenced in a study of OX40 agonist ivuxolimab in advanced cancers. Only in-frame clones appear in the TCRdb table, and some are missing; sequencing was by immunoSEQ multiplex PCR. The table includes fewer than 90,000 clones, 91% detected once. Sequenced material: CD4+ or CD8+ T cells sorted from blood, taken in a trial of the OX40 agonist ivuxolimab. The receptors shown here come from an adult with an advanced solid tumor such as melanoma, head and neck, liver or kidney cancer.

The chain has TRBV7-2 and TRBJ2-3, with TRBD1 matching 10 bases. Germline trimming cut 8 bases from V and 1 base from J; bases unmatched to any gene: 9. The CDR3 sequence is 16 residues long. Per the germline V gene, CDR1 is SGHTA and CDR2 is FQGNSA. CDR3 in amino acids: CASRSGTGAGTDTQYF. DNA of the CDR3: TGTGCCAGCCGAAGCGGGACAGGGGCGGGCACAGATACGCAGTATTTT.

The rearrangement joins TRBV5-1 to TRBJ2-3; D is perhaps TRBD1 or TRBD2 (5 bases each). Germline V gene sequence: CDR1 SGHRS, CDR2 YFSETQ. The V end was cut by 0 bases, the J end by 5 bases, with 13 bases between. The CDR3 totals 15 residues. Written as DNA, the CDR3 is TGCGCCAGCAGCTTGGGTGGCAGGGCGGGAGATACGCAGTATTTT. Protein: CASSLGGRAGDTQYF. Variable domain in full (rest from reference TRBV5-1 and TRBJ2-3): KAGVTQTPRYLIKTRGQQVTLSCSPISGHRSVSWYQQTPGQGLQFLFEYFSETQRNKGNFPGRFSGRQFSNSRSEMNVSTLELGDSALYLCASSLGGRAGDTQYFGPGTRLTVL.

This clone turned up a few times. The chain couples TRBV19 to TRBJ1-5; D remains unclear. Germline loops: CDR1 LNHDA, CDR2 SQIVND (reference sequence). The CDR3 has 16 residues. Trimming left V 2 bases short and J 1 base short, with 12 bases between. This CDR3 reads CASSIRAELSNQPQHF. The CDR3 bases are TGTGCCAGTAGTATAAGAGCCGAGTTAAGCAATCAGCCCCAGCATTTT. Looking up the rest from reference TRBV19 and TRBJ1-5 gives the full variable domain: DGGITQSPKYLFRKEGQNVTLSCEQNLNHDAMYWYRQDPGQGLRLIYYSQIVNDFQKGDIAEGYSVSREKKESFPLTVTSAQKNPTAFYLCASSIRAELSNQPQHFGDGTRLSIL.

The rearrangement links TRBV7-2 to TRBJ2-2; D is unclear. The CDR3 is made up of 15 amino acids. V was clipped by 4 bases and J by 5 bases, with 14 bases between them. Germline V gene lookup returns CDR1 SGHTA and CDR2 FQGNSA. This CDR3 is CASSSIHQWTGELFF. The DNA of the CDR3 is TGTGCCAGCAGCTCCATCCATCAGTGGACCGGGGAGCTGTTTTTT.

This CDR3 reads CASRETGLRTEAFF. CDR3 coding DNA: TGTGCCAGCAGAGAGACGGGATTACGGACTGAAGCTTTCTTT. V usage is TRBV6-5 and J usage is TRBJ1-1, with D unresolved. CDR1 MNHEY and CDR2 SVGAGI come from the germline V gene. The CDR3 has 14 amino acids. The germline V and J ends were trimmed by 6 bases and 5 bases, with 16 bases remaining between them.

The chain is built from TRBV5-1 and TRBJ2-6; 9 positions match TRBD1. Trimming took 2 bases from V and 9 from J; bases not matched to a gene: 3. The CDR3 has 14 residues. Germline CDR1 is SGHRS and CDR2 is YFSETQ. CDR3 sequence reads: CASSFGDRVNVLTF. CDR3 DNA sequence: TGCGCCAGCAGCTTTGGGGACAGGGTCAACGTCCTGACTTTC.

This clone was observed a single time. The chain uses TRBV27 and TRBJ1-5; 9 nucleotides agree with TRBD1. Trimming at V came to 6 bases and at J to 1 base, leaving 7 bases not matched to a gene. CDR1 is MNHEY and CDR2 is SMNVEV in the germline V gene (reference sequence). CDR3 length equals 16 residues. CDR3 in amino acids: CASRIGTGPSNQPQHF. The CDR3 nucleotides read TGTGCCAGCAGAATCGGGACAGGGCCGAGCAATCAGCCCCAGCATTTT.

The V gene is TRBV6-6, the J gene TRBJ2-1, with D uncertain. CDR1 is MNHNY and CDR2 is SVGAGI in the germline V gene (reference sequence). The V end lost 4 bases, the J end lost 7 bases, and 11 bases lay between the germline ends. This CDR3 has 13 amino acids. Here the CDR3 reads CASSSYSANEQFF. The DNA for the CDR3 is TGTGCCAGCAGTTCTTATAGTGCGAATGAGCAGTTCTTC.

A single count supports this clone. CDR3 sequence (DNA): TGTGCCAGCAGCCCATTGGTAGCAGATACGCAGTATTTT. Protein product: CASSPLVADTQYF. The chain is built from TRBV28 and TRBJ2-3; D is undetermined. The CDR3 length is 13 residues. V shed 6 bases and J shed 4 bases, with 11 bases lying between them. CDR1 is MDHEN and CDR2 is SYDVKM in the germline V gene.

This sequence joins TRBV6-1 and TRBJ2-3; no definite D call. The CDR3 loop spans 13 amino acids. The germline V and J ends were trimmed by 0 bases and 10 bases, with 11 bases remaining between them. Germline values: CDR1 MNHNS, CDR2 SASEGT. The CDR3 reads CASSEAQTRSQYF. As DNA, the CDR3 is TGTGCCAGCAGTGAAGCGCAGACCCGTTCGCAGTATTTT.

This clone was detected a few times. This chain joins TRBV5-8 and TRBJ1-2; 8 bases map to TRBD1. V dropped 2 bases and J dropped 2; count of bases not matched to a gene: 5. The CDR3 totals 15 residues. Germline V CDR1 and CDR2: SGHTS, YDEGEE. CDR3 sequence reads: CASSFDRGANYGYTF. The CDR3 DNA is TGTGCCAGCAGCTTCGACAGGGGTGCCAACTATGGCTACACCTTC.

The rearrangement joins TRBV11-2 to TRBJ2-3; 9 positions match TRBD1. Germline lookup yields CDR1 SGHAT and CDR2 FQNNGV. This CDR3 has 14 amino acids. V trimming: 6 bases; J trimming: 2 bases; junction bases outside the gene matches: 3. DNA of the CDR3: TGTGCCAGCAGTGGGACAGGGAACACAGATACGCAGTATTTT. Translation gives CASSGTGNTDTQYF.

This clone was found once. This chain links TRBV6-6 with TRBJ2-1; D is ambiguous. The V gene lost 2 bases and the J gene lost 7 bases, with 15 bases spanning the gap. The CDR3 contains 15 residues. Germline-derived CDR1 and CDR2 are MNHNY and SVGAGI (reference sequence). The CDR3 DNA is TGTGCCAGCAGTTACAACATGGGTCGGTCGAATGAGCAGTTCTTC. It codes for CASSYNMGRSNEQFF.

This clone was detected once. The gene calls are TRBV11-2 and TRBJ2-6, with D uncertain. Germline CDR1 SGHAT, CDR2 FQNNGV. The CDR3 totals 16 residues. Trimming stripped 0 bases from V and 8 bases from J, with 14 bases between. CDR3 sequence (DNA): TGTGCCAGCAGCTTAGATGGCTTGCTTCGTCCCAACGTCCTGACTTTC. Its protein is CASSLDGLLRPNVLTF.

V is TRBV6-6 and J is TRBJ1-1, with 11 bases matching TRBD1. With V trimmed by 4 bases and J by 11 bases, 6 bases remained unmatched. The germline CDR1 and CDR2 sequences are MNHNY and SVGAGI (reference sequence). This CDR3 has 13 residues. The CDR3 loop is CASSSGQGATAFF. The CDR3 DNA reads TGTGCCAGCAGTTCCGGACAGGGGGCGACTGCTTTCTTT.

The rearrangement joins TRBV11-3 to TRBJ2-7; possible D gene TRBD1, 6 bases. CDR1 and CDR2 (germline): SGHNT, YENEEA. V was shortened by 2 bases and J by 7 bases, with 15 bases between the two germline ends. This CDR3 comprises 14 residues. The chain's CDR3 is CASSLFQGMEEQYF. The CDR3 coding sequence is TGTGCCAGCAGCTTATTCCAGGGGATGGAAGAGCAGTACTTC.

This rearrangement joins TRBV28 to TRBJ1-5; weak D call: TRBD1 (5 bases). Germline CDR1 is MDHEN and CDR2 is SYDVKM. V was shortened by 5 bases and J by 7 bases, with 9 bases between the two germline ends. The CDR3 loop spans 12 amino acids. The CDR3 here is CASSGAGQPQHF. The CDR3 DNA follows: TGTGCCAGCAGTGGGGCGGGACAGCCCCAGCATTTT.

The chain combines TRBV29-1 with TRBJ2-1, with 8 nucleotides matching TRBD2. With V trimmed by 5 bases and J by 7 bases, 22 bases remained unmatched. Per the germline V gene, CDR1 is SQVTM and CDR2 is ANQGSEA. The CDR3 is made up of 18 amino acids. CDR3 coding DNA: TGCAGCGTTCCTAGCCACGGGGGGGTAGCGAGACGAAGTAATGAGCAGTTCTTC. The encoded protein is CSVPSHGGVARRSNEQFF.

This chain links TRBV19 with TRBJ1-3, with unresolved D. The CDR3 is 12 residues long. Trimming cost V 6 bases and J 0 bases, with 3 bases left between them. Germline lookup yields CDR1 LNHDA and CDR2 SQIVND (reference sequence). The CDR3: CASRSSGNTIYF. DNA of the CDR3: TGTGCCAGTAGGAGCTCTGGAAACACCATATATTTT.

J is TRBJ1-5 and V is TRBV28; D is uncertain. The CDR3 runs to 15 residues. Germline CDR1 MDHEN, CDR2 SYDVKM. V dropped 7 bases and J dropped 2 bases, with 15 bases sitting between them. This chain's CDR3 is CASKQVGIGNQPQHF. The CDR3 bases are TGTGCCAGCAAGCAGGTCGGGATAGGCAATCAGCCCCAGCATTTT.

The genes are TRBV10-3 and TRBJ2-5; 8 bases line up with TRBD2. V lost 6 bases, J lost 2 bases, and 2 bases stayed unmatched. The CDR3 runs 13 residues. Germline-derived CDR1 and CDR2 are ENHRY and SYGVKD. CDR3 in amino acids: CAISGREQETQYF. CDR3 DNA sequence: TGTGCCATCAGCGGGAGGGAACAAGAGACCCAGTACTTC.

The CDR3 DNA sequence: TGTGCCAGCAGCTTAGGGTCAGCCAACAAGGTGGACACTGAAGCTTTCTTT. Its translation is CASSLGSANKVDTEAFF. J is TRBJ1-1 and V is TRBV11-3, with unresolved D. CDR1 SGHNT and CDR2 YENEEA come from the germline V gene. Between the trimmed V and J ends, which lost 1 base and 3 bases, there was a span of 18 bases. The CDR3 is made up of 17 amino acids.